The clone carrying this T cell receptor (beta chain) was seen only a few times. What it recognizes is unknown. The source material, RNA transcripts, was used to amplify TCR beta CDR3 regions. The HTBI primer set was used in a first-round RT-PCR of the TCR CDR3. From the multiplex PCR reads, TCRdb called clonotypes with MiXCR, one entry per CDR3 protein. The profile shows a few hundred thousand distinct CDR3 sequences, 15% to 20% of them singletons. Trimming left V 3 bases short and J 1 base short, with 18 bases between. CDR3 length: 17 amino acids. Germline lookup yields CDR1 LNHNV and CDR2 YYDKDF (reference sequence). The study left out patients who had uncontrolled infection, other autoimmune disease, pregnancy or lactation. PBMCs came from 9 to 10 ml fresh peripheral blood. This sample stems from a study of T cells in Graves' hyperthyroidism and ophthalmopathy. Study-wide points: For ophthalmopathy, model prediction preceded onset by a median about 6 months. The majority of expanded thyroid clonotypes above 0.001 also appeared in blood.

Sequencing was performed on blood. This TCR derives from a woman aged 40 to 50 with Graves' ophthalmopathy. The rearrangement links TRBV15 to TRBJ1-2, with a tentative D call TRBD1 (5 bases). The CDR3: CATSRGEDSVNNYGYTF. CDR3 coding DNA: TGTGCCACCAGCAGGGGAGAAGACAGCGTAAATAACTATGGCTACACCTTC.